The 9 T cell receptor beta chains below were found in one sample sequenced in a study of blood T cell repertoires in COVID-19. Generated by immunoSEQ multiplex PCR, the TCRdb table keeps only in-frame clones and is missing some. Of approximately 460,000 clones listed, roughly 87% are singletons. Sequenced: peripheral blood. The receptor set was obtained from a man younger than 35 with COVID-19, enrolled during active disease.

The chain is built from TRBV29-1 and TRBJ2-1; 11 nucleotides align to TRBD1. The trim removed 4 bases at V and 0 bases at J, leaving 11 bases unmatched. From germline, CDR1 is SQVTM and CDR2 ANQGSEA. The CDR3 sequence is 18 residues long. The CDR3: CSVVGIGTGGFSYNEQFF. Written as DNA, the CDR3 is TGCAGCGTTGTTGGGATTGGGACAGGGGGATTCTCCTACAATGAGCAGTTCTTC.

The chain joins TRBV7-6 to TRBJ2-2, with 7 nucleotides matching TRBD1. The CDR3 is 16 amino acids. With 5 bases clipped from V and 1 base from J, the junction kept 7 bases outside the gene matches. Germline lookup yields CDR1 SGHVS and CDR2 FNYEAQ. CDR3 in DNA: TGTGCCAGCAGCCTACCCCGGACAGGGAACACCGGGGAGCTGTTTTTT. Amino acids: CASSLPRTGNTGELFF.

V usage is TRBV5-4 and J usage is TRBJ2-7, with a possible D match to TRBD1 (6 bases). Looked up from germline, CDR1 is SGHNT and CDR2 is YYREEE (reference sequence). The CDR3 loop spans 14 amino acids. The germline V and J ends were trimmed by 4 bases and 6 bases, with 17 bases remaining between them. CDR3 nucleotides: TGTGCCAGCAGCAAGAATTCAGGGGAAACCGAGCAGTACTTC. Residues: CASSKNSGETEQYF.

J is TRBJ1-1 and V is TRBV27; D is uncertain. The CDR3 is 13 residues long. V was cut by 1 base and J by 0 bases, with 3 bases left in between. Looked up from germline, CDR1 is MNHEY and CDR2 is SMNVEV (reference sequence). The CDR3 region is CASSLLMNTEAFF. DNA for the CDR3: TGTGCCAGCAGTTTATTAATGAACACTGAAGCTTTCTTT.

The table lists this clone with a few counts. This rearrangement joins TRBV18 to TRBJ1-2; 8 bases are shared with TRBD1. Trimming took 5 bases from V and 2 from J; bases not matched to a gene: 10. Per germline, CDR1 KGHSH and CDR2 LQKENI. The CDR3 has 16 amino acids. The CDR3 protein is CASSSSGGFGNYGYTF. CDR3 coding DNA: TGTGCCAGCTCATCGTCAGGGGGCTTTGGGAACTATGGCTACACCTTC.

The chain combines TRBV5-1 with TRBJ2-5, with a weak D call TRBD1 (6 bases). Trimming took 4 bases from V and 5 from J, leaving 15 bases between them. CDR3 length equals 14 residues. Germline assignment: CDR1 SGHRS and CDR2 YFSETQ. The CDR3 bases are TGCGCCAGCAGCGTACAGGGTGGGCTGGAGACCCAGTACTTC. As protein: CASSVQGGLETQYF.

This clone was seen a few times. The V call is TRBV4-1, the J call TRBJ1-5; TRBD1 agrees at 8 bases. The germline gives CDR1 MGHRA, CDR2 YSYEKL. J lost 5 bases, V lost 3 bases, and 0 bases had no gene match. CDR3 length: 13 amino acids. The CDR3: CASSQTGDQPQHF. The CDR3 DNA is TGCGCCAGCAGCCAGACAGGGGATCAGCCCCAGCATTTT.

V is TRBV14 and J is TRBJ2-5; TRBD1 matches 8 bases. With 4 bases clipped from V and 5 bases from J, the junction kept 6 bases outside the gene matches. From germline, CDR1 is SGHDN and CDR2 FVKESK. The CDR3 totals 14 residues. CDR3 sequence (DNA): TGTGCCAGCAGCCCAGGGGGCTTGCGGGAGACCCAGTACTTC. Encoded protein: CASSPGGLRETQYF.

This clone was observed a few times. V is TRBV28 and J is TRBJ2-1, with 8 bases that match TRBD1. This CDR3 is built from 13 residues. Germline lookup yields CDR1 MDHEN and CDR2 SYDVKM. Unmatched junction bases numbered 8, after V lost 7 bases and J lost 9 bases. CDR3 DNA sequence: TGTGCCAGCATCCCGGACAGGGCACGTGAGCAGTTCTTC. Residues: CASIPDRAREQFF.